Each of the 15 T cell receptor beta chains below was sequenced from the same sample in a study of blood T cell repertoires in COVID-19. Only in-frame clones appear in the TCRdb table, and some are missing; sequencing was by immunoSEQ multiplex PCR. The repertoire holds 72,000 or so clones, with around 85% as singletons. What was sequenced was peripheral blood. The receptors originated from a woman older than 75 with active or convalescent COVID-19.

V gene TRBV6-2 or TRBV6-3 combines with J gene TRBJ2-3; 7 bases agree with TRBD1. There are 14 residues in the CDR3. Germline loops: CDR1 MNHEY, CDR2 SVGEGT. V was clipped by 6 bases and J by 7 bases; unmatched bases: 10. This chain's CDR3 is CASSRQGNQNTQYF. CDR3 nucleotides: TGTGCCAGCAGCAGACAGGGAAACCAAAATACGCAGTATTTT.

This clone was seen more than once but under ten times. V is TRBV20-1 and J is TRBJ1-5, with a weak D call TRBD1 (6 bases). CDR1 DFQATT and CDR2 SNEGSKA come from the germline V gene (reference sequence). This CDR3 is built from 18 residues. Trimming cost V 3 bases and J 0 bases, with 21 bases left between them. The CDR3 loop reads CSASMLESGHYSNQPQHF. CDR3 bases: TGCAGTGCTAGTATGCTCGAATCGGGACACTATAGCAATCAGCCCCAGCATTTT.

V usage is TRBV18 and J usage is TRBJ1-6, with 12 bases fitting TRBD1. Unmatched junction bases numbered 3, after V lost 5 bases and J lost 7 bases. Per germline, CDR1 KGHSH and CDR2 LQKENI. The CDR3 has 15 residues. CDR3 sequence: CASSAGTGGNSPLHF. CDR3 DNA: TGTGCCAGCTCAGCCGGGACAGGGGGCAATTCACCCCTCCACTTT.

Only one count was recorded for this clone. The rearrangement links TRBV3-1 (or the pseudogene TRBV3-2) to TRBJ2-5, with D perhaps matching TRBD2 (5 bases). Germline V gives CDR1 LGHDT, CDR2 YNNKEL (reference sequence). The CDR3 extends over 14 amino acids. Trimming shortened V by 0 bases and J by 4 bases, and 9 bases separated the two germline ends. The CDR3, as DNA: TGTGCCAGCAGCCAAGATACCGGACTAGAGACCCAGTACTTC. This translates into CASSQDTGLETQYF.

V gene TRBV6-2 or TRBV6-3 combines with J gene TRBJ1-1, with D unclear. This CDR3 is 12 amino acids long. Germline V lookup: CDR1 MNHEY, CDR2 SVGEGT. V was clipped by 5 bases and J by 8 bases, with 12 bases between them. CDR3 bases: TGTGCCAGCAGTAAGAGCGATTTGGAAGCTTTCTTT. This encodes CASSKSDLEAFF.

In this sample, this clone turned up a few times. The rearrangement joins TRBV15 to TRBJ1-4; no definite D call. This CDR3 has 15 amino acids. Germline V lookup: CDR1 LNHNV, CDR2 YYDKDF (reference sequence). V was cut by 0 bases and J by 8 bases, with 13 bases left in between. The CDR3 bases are TGTGCCACCAGCAGAGATGGTACAGTGGCAGAAAAACTGTTTTTT. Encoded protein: CATSRDGTVAEKLFF.

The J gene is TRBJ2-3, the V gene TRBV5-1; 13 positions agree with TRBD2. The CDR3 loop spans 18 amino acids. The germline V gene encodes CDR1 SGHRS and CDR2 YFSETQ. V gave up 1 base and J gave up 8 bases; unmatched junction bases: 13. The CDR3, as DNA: TGCGCCAGCAGCTTGTTGGGGACTAGCGGGGAACGAAGGGGTACGCAGTATTTT. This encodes CASSLLGTSGERRGTQYF.

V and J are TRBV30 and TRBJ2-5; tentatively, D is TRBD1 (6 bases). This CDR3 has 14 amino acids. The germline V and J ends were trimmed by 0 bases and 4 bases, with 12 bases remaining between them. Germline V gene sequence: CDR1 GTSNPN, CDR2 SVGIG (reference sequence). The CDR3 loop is CAWSVRGGGETQYF. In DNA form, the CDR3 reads TGTGCCTGGAGTGTACGAGGGGGTGGAGAGACCCAGTACTTC.

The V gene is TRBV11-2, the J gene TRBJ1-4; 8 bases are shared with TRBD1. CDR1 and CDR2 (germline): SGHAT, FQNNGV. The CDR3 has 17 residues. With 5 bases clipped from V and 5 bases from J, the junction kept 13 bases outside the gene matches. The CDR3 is CASSLSDLDRDNEKLFF. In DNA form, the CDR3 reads TGTGCCAGCAGCCTCTCAGACTTGGACAGGGACAATGAAAAACTGTTTTTT.

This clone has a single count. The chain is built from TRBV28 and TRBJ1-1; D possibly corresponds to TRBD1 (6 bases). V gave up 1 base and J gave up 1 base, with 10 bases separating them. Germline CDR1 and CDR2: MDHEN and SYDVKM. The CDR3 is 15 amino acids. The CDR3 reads CASSLFTGWNTEAFF. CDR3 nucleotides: TGTGCCAGCAGTTTATTTACAGGGTGGAACACTGAAGCTTTCTTT.

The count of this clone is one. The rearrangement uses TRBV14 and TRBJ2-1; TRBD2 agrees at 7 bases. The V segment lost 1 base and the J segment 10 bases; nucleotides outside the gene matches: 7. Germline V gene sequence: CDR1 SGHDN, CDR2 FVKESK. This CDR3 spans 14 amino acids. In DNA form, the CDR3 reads TGTGCCAGCAGCCAAGGGGACTACGGAATGGAGCAGTTCTTC. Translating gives CASSQGDYGMEQFF.

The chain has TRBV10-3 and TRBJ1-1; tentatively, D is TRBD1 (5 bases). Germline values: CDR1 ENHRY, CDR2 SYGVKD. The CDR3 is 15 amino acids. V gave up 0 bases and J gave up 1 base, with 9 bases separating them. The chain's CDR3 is CAISESDRKNTEAFF. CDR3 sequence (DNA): TGTGCCATCAGTGAGTCTGACAGAAAGAACACTGAAGCTTTCTTT.

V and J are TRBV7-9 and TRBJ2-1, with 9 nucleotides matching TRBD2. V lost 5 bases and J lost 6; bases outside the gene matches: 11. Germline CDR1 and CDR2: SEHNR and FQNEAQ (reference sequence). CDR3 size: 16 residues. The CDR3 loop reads CASSPPRLAEVNEQFF. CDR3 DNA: TGTGCCAGCAGCCCCCCCAGACTAGCGGAGGTCAATGAGCAGTTCTTC.

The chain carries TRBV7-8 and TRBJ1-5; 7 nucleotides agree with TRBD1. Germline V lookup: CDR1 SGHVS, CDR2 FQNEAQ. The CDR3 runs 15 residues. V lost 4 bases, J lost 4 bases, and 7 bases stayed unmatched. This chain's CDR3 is CASSSYGTDNQPQHF. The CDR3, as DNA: TGTGCCAGCAGCTCCTACGGGACAGATAATCAGCCCCAGCATTTT.

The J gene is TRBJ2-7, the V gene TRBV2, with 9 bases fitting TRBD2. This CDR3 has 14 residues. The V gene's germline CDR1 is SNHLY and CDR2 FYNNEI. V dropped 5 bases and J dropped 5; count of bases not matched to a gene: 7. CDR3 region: CASSNSGGLDEQYF. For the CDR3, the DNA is TGTGCCAGCAGTAATAGCGGGGGACTCGACGAGCAGTACTTC.